The present T cell receptor beta chain was sequenced within a study of T-cell memory formation after mild COVID-19. The CDR3 runs to 16 residues. J was trimmed by 4 bases and V by 6 bases; bases with no gene match: 9. General study results and limits: There were some responding clones in pre-infection memory, which suggested that cross-reactive memory had joined.

TCRdb used MiXCR to reprocess the 5' RACE reads, holding one entry per CDR3 protein. The data contain about 560,000 distinct CDR3 sequences, less than 25% of them singletons. This clonotype was observed a few times. Its antigen is currently unknown. The source is an adult woman who had mild COVID-19 (a few samples of this study predate the infection). Cell type and time point are not known. The chain uses TRBV12-3 or TRBV12-4 and TRBJ2-1; 10 nucleotides agree with TRBD2. Sequencing used PBMCs or a T cell subset sorted from them (not recorded which). The CDR3 here is CASSRRLAGQYNEQFF. The CDR3 DNA reads as TGTGCCAGCAGCCGACGACTAGCGGGCCAGTACAATGAGCAGTTCTTC.